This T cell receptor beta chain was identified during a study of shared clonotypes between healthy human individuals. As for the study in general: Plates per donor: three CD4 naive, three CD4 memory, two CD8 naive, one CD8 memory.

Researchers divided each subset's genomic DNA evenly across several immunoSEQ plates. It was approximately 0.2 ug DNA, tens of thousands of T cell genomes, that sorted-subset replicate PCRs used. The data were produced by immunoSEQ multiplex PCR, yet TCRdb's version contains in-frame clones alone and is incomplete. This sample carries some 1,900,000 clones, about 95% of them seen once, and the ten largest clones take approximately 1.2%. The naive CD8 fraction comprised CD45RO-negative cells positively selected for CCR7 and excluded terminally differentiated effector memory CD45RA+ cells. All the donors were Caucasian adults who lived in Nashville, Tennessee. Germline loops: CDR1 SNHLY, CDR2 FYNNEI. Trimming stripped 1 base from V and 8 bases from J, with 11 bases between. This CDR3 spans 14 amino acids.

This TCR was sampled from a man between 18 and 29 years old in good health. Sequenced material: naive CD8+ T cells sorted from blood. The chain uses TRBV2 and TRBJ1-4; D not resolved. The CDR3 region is CASSEGRLVEKLFF. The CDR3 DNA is TGTGCCAGCAGTGAAGGGAGGTTGGTGGAAAAACTGTTTTTT. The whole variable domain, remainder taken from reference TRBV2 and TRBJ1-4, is EPEVTQTPSHQVTQMGQEVILRCVPISNHLYFYWYRQILGQKVEFLVSFYNNEISEKSEIFDDQFSVERPDGSNFTLKIRSTKLEDSAMYFCASSEGRLVEKLFFGSGTQLSVL.